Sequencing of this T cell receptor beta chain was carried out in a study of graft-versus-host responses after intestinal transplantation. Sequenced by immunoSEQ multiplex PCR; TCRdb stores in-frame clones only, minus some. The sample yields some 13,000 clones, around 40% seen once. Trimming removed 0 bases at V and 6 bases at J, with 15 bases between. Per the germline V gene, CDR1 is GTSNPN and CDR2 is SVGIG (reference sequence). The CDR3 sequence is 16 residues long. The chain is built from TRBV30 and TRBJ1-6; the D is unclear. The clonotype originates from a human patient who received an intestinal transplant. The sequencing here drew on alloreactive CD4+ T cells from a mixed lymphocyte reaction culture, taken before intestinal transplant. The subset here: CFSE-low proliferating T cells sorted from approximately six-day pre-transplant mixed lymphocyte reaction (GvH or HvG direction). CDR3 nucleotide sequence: TGTGCCTGGAGTGTTGCCAGGTCCTACCTTAATTCACCCCTCCACTTT. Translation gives CAWSVARSYLNSPLHF.